This TCR beta chain was found in a study of vaccination and CD4 T cells after COVID-19. Study context: Investigators drew the post-COVID samples a median approximately 100 days after diagnosis, with a range of 35 to 161. Study results and caveats: Median SARS-CoV-2-reactive clonotypes rose from about 20 to 38, not significantly.

The treatment: roughly 10-day PBMC culture with coronavirus spike peptide pools or control peptides (ViraFEST assay). As for this clonotype: Its antigen is undetermined. A junction boundary mismatches the germline segment, possibly from a read error.

The study sequenced cultured CD4+ T cell DNA using the Oncomine TCR Beta short-read assay. TCRdb reprocessed the PCR reads via MiXCR and lists one record per CDR3 protein. In the table there are about 20,000 distinct CDR3 sequences, over 50% of which are singletons. Sequenced sample: CD4+ T cells from blood, cultured in vitro. This receptor was identified in a human donor who had recovered from COVID-19.

CDR3 in amino acids: CASSLTMNTGELFF. CDR3 nucleotides: TGTGCTAGCAGCCTAACAATGAACACCGGGGAGCTGTTTTTT. The V call is TRBV7-7, the J call TRBJ2-2, with D uncertain. There are 14 residues in the CDR3. CDR1 is SSHAT and CDR2 is FNYEAQ in the germline V gene (reference sequence). The variable domain in full, completed from reference TRBV7-7 and TRBJ2-2, reads GAGVSQSPRYKVTKRGQDVTLRCDPISSHATLYWYQQALGQGPEFLTYFNYEAQPDKSGLPSDRFSAERPEGSISTLTIQRTEQRDSAMYRCASSLTMNTGELFFGEGSRLTVL.